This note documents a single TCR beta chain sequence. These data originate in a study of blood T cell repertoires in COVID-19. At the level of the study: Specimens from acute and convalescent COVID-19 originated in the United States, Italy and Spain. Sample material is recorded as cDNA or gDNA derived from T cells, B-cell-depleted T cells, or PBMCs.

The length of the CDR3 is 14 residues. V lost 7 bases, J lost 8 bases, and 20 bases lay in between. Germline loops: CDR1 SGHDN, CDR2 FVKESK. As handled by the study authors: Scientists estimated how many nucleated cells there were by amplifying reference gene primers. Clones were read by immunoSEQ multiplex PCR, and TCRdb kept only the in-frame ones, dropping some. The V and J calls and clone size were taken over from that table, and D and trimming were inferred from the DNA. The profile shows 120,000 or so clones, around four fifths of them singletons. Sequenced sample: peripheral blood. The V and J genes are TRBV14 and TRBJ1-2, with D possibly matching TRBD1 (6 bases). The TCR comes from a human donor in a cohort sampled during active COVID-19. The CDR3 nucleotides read TGTGCCAGCACCTCGACAGGAGCGAGCCCCGGCTACACCTTC. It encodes CASTSTGASPGYTF.